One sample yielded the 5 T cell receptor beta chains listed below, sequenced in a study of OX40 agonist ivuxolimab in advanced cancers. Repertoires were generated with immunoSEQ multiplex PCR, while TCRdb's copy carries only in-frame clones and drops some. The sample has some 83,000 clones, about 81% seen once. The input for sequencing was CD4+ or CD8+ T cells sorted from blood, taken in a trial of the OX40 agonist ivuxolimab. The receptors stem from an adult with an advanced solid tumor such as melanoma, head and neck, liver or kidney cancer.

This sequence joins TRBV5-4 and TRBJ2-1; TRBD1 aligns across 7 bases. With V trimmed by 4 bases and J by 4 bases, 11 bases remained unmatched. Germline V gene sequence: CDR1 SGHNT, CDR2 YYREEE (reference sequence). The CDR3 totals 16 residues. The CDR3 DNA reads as TGTGCCAGCAGCCCCGGTGGGGGACAGCTGTACAATGAGCAGTTCTTC. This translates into CASSPGGGQLYNEQFF.

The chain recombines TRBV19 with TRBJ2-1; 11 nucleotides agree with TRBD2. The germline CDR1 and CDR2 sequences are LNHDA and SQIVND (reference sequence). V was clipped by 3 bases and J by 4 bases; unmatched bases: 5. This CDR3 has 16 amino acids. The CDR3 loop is CASSIFLAGGYNEQFF. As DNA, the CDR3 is TGTGCCAGTAGTATCTTCCTAGCGGGAGGATACAATGAGCAGTTCTTC.

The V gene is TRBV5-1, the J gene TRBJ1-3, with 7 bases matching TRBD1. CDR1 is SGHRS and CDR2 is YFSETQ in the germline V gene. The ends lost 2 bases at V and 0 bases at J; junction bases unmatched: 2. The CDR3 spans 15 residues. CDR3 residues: CASSFSGGSGNTIYF. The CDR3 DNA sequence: TGCGCCAGCAGCTTCTCAGGGGGCTCTGGAAACACCATATATTTT.

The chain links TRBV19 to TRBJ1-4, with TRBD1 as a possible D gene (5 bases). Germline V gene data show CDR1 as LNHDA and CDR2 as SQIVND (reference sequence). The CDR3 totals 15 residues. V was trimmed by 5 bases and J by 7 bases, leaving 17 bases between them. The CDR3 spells CASSETYRKSEKLFF. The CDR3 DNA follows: TGTGCCAGTAGTGAAACCTACAGGAAGAGTGAAAAACTGTTTTTT.

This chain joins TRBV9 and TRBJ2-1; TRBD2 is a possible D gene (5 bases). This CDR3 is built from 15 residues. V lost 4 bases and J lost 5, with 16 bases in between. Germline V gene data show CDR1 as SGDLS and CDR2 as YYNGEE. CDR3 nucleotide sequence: TGTGCCAGCAGCCCCCGGGAAAGCGGCCACAATGAGCAGTTCTTC. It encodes CASSPRESGHNEQFF.